The next 10 T cell receptor beta chains were all read from a single sample in a study of post-analysis software for immune sequencing data. General study findings and limits: The study found TRBV5-6, TRBV5-1 and TRBV20-1 among 4 or 5 TRBV segments more frequent in patients than controls.

The antigens of these receptors remain unknown. TCR beta libraries were prepared from cDNA with unique molecular identifiers. TCRdb analysed the PCR reads with MiXCR anew, one entry per CDR3 protein. The sample consists of roughly 670,000 distinct CDR3 sequences, roughly three fifths of them appearing once. The sample comprised blood. The receptor set was obtained from a girl aged 2-10 years with multiple sclerosis.

This chain uses TRBV30 with TRBJ1-1; the D is unclear. V lost 0 bases and J lost 4, with 6 bases in between. Germline CDR1 is GTSNPN and CDR2 is SVGIG (reference sequence). The length of the CDR3 is 12 residues. In DNA form, the CDR3 reads TGTGCCTGGAGTGTACGTGTCACTGAAGCTTTCTTT. Its translation: CAWSVRVTEAFF.

V usage is TRBV20-1 and J usage is TRBJ2-7; 8 bases agree with TRBD1. The junction had 6 bases not matched to a gene; V was cut back by 5 bases and J by 6 bases. Germline assignment: CDR1 DFQATT and CDR2 SNEGSKA (reference sequence). The CDR3 runs 12 residues. The chain's CDR3 is CSAATGAGEQYF. The CDR3 DNA follows: TGCAGTGCTGCGACAGGGGCCGGCGAGCAGTACTTC.

The V and J genes are TRBV7-9 and TRBJ2-7, with 7 bases identical to TRBD2. Germline trimming cut 4 bases from V and 2 bases from J; bases unmatched to any gene: 5. CDR1 and CDR2 from the germline V gene are SEHNR and FQNEAQ (reference sequence). The CDR3 length is 14 residues. CDR3 in DNA: TGTGCCAGCAGCTCAGCAGCGGGACCCTACGAGCAGTACTTC. Its protein is CASSSAAGPYEQYF.

This clonotype was seen only once. J is TRBJ1-2 and V is TRBV20-1; 7 bases agree with TRBD1. V was pared by 3 bases and J by 6 bases, with 7 bases of the junction left unmatched. CDR3 length: 13 amino acids. Germline V gene lookup returns CDR1 DFQATT and CDR2 SNEGSKA (reference sequence). The CDR3 coding sequence is TGCAGTGCTAGGTCTAGAACAGGGGATGGCTACACCTTC. This translates into CSARSRTGDGYTF.

The rearrangement joins TRBV5-6 to TRBJ1-3, with D perhaps TRBD1 (6 bases). CDR1 is SGHDT and CDR2 is YYEEEE in the germline V gene. V shed 2 bases and J shed 7 bases, with 19 bases lying between them. The CDR3 extends over 16 amino acids. CDR3 nucleotide sequence: TGTGCCAGCAGCTTCGGGGCCGGTGGGGGCCTCAACACCATATATTTT. Translation gives CASSFGAGGGLNTIYF.

The V gene is TRBV20-1, the J gene TRBJ1-5; possible D gene TRBD1, 5 bases. With 3 bases removed from V and 0 bases from J, the gap between germline ends came to 15 bases. Per the germline V gene, CDR1 is DFQATT and CDR2 is SNEGSKA (reference sequence). The CDR3 is made up of 16 amino acids. CDR3 nucleotide sequence: TGCAGTGCTAGCGCGGGGGACGGGTCTAGCAATCAGCCCCAGCATTTT. As protein: CSASAGDGSSNQPQHF.

As for this clonotype: The junction differs from germline at one of its ends, possibly a read error. V gene TRBV5-1 combines with J gene TRBJ2-1, with 7 bases that match TRBD2. CDR1 is SGHRS and CDR2 is YFSETQ in the germline V gene. This CDR3 contains 14 residues. The CDR3 spells CAGSSRDYHNEQFF. The CDR3 DNA reads TGCGCCGGCAGCTCCCGGGACTACCACAATGAGCAGTTCTTC.

This clonotype was counted once. The chain employs TRBV27 and TRBJ2-1, with TRBD2 matching over 12 bases. With the DNA end fitting TRBJ2-7 better, the J assignment may be wrong. CDR1 MNHEY and CDR2 SMNVEV come from the germline V gene (reference sequence). The CDR3 runs to 16 residues. The CDR3: CATRLAGALTYNEQYF. The DNA of the CDR3 is TGTGCCACCCGACTAGCGGGAGCCCTCACCTACAATGAGCAGTACTTC.

The V gene is TRBV9, the J gene TRBJ2-7, with D tentatively TRBD1 or TRBD2 (5 bases each). This CDR3 is built from 15 residues. The V end was cut by 0 bases, the J end by 1 base, with 11 bases between. Germline V gives CDR1 SGDLS, CDR2 YYNGEE. CDR3 nucleotides: TGTGCCAGCAGCGTAGCAGGGACGGAGTCCTACGAGCAGTACTTC. This translates into CASSVAGTESYEQYF.

J is TRBJ2-1 and V is TRBV2; no firm D call. Gene TRBJ2-7 matches the end of the DNA better, so the J call may be wrong. The CDR3 has 12 amino acids. From germline, CDR1 is SNHLY and CDR2 FYNNEI. This CDR3 reads CASRILFYEQYF. CDR3 in DNA: TGTGCCAGCAGGATCCTTTTCTACGAGCAGTACTTC.